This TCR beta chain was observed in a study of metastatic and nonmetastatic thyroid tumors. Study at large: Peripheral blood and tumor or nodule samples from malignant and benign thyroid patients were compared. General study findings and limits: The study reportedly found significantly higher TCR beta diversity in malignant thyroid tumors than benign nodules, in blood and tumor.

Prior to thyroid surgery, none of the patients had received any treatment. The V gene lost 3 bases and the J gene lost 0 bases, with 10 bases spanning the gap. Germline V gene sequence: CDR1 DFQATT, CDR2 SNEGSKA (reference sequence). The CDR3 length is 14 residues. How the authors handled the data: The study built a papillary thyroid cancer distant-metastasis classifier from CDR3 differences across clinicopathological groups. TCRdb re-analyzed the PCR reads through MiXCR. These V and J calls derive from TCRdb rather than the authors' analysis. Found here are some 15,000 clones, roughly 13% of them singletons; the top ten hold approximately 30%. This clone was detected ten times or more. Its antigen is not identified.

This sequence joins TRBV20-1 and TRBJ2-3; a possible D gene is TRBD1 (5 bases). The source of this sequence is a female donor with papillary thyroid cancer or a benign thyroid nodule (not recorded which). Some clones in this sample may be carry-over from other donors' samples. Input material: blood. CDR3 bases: TGCAGTGCTAGGGAAAGACAGAGCACAGATACGCAGTATTTT. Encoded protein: CSARERQSTDTQYF.